The entry below gives a single TCR beta chain sequence along with its context. As processed by the authors: Estimation of nucleated cell counts relied on the amplification of reference gene primers. TCRdb's copy holds only in-frame clones and misses some; the assay was immunoSEQ multiplex PCR. V, J and clone size reflect that table, while D and trimming were determined from the DNA. The sample yields about 160,000 clones, around nine tenths seen once. This sample was taken from a study of blood T cell repertoires in COVID-19. About the research overall: The study drew acute and convalescent COVID-19 samples from the United States, Italy and Spain. Nucleic acid was either cDNA or gDNA, and it came from T cells, B-cell-depleted T cells, or PBMCs.

The germline V gene encodes CDR1 SGHTA and CDR2 FQGNSA. V lost 8 bases, J lost 4 bases, and 11 bases lay in between. The CDR3 length is 12 residues. The rearrangement uses TRBV7-2 and TRBJ1-1, with a tentative D call TRBD1 (5 bases). The material sequenced was peripheral blood. The sequence derives from a man between 60 and 75 years old with active or convalescent COVID-19. In DNA form, the CDR3 reads TGTGCCAGCGGCAGGGTACGCACTGAAGCTTTCTTT. Translation gives CASGRVRTEAFF.